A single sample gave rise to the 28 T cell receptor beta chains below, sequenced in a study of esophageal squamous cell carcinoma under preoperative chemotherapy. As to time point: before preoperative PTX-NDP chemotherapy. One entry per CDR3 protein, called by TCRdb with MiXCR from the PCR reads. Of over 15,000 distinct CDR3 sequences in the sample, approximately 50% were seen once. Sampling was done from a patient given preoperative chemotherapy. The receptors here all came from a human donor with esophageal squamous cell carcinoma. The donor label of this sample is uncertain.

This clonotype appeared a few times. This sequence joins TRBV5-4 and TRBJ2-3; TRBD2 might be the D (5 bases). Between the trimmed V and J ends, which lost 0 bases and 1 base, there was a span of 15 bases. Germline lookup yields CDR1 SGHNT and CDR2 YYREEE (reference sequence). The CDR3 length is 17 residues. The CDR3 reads CASSLAFSGTGTDTQYF. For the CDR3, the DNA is TGTGCCAGCAGCTTGGCCTTTTCGGGAACCGGCACAGATACGCAGTATTTT. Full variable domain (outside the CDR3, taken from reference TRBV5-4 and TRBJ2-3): ETGVTQSPTHLIKTRGQQVTLRCSSQSGHNTVSWYQQALGQGPQFIFQYYREEENGRGNFPPRFSGLQFPNYSSELNVNALELDDSALYLCASSLAFSGTGTDTQYFGPGTRLTVL.

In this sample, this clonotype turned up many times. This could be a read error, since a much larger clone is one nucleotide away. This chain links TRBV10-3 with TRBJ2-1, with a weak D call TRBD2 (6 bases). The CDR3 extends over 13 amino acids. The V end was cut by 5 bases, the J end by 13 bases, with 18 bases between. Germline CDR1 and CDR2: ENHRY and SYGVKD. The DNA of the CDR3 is TGTGCCATCAGTCCGGGACTGCAAGAGACCCAGTTCTTC. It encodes CAISPGLQETQFF.

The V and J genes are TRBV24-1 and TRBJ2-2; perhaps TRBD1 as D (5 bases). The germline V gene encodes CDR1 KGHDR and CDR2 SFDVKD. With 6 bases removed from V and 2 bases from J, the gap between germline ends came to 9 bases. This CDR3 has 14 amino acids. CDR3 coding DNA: TGTGCCACCAGTCCACAGGCAAACACCGGGGAGCTGTTTTTT. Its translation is CATSPQANTGELFF.

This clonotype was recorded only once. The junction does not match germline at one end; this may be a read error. CDR3 amino acids: CASSETRGQYF. The CDR3 nucleotides read TGTGCCAGCAGTGAAACGCGCGGCCAGTATTTC. The rearrangement joins TRBV6-1 to TRBJ2-5; no clear D gene. This CDR3 has 11 amino acids. Germline V gene lookup returns CDR1 MNHNS and CDR2 SASEGT.

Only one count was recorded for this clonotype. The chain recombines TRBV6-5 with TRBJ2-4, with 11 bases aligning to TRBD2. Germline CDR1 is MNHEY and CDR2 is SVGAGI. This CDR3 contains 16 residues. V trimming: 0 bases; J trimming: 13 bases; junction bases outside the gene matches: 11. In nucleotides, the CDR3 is TGTGCCAGCAGTTACTCGTCGGCTAGCGGGAGGCAGGAGCAGTACTTC. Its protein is CASSYSSASGRQEQYF.

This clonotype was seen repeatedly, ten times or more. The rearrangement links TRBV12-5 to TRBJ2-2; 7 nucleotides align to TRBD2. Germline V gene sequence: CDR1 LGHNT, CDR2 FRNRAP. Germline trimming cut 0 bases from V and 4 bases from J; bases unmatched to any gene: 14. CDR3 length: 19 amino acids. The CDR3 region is CASGLVRIGGGSGTGELFF. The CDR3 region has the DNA TGTGCTAGTGGTTTGGTACGAATTGGGGGGGGATCCGGCACCGGGGAGCTGTTTTTT.

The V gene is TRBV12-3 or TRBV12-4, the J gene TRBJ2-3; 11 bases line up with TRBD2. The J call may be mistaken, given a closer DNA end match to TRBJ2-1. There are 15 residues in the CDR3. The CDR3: CASSPGLAVRNEQFF. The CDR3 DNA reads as TGTGCCAGCAGTCCGGGACTAGCGGTCCGCAATGAGCAGTTCTTC.

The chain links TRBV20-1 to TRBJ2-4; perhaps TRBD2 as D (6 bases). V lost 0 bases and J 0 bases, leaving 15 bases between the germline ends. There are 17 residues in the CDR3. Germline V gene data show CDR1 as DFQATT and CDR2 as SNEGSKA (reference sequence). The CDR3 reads CSAREAGRTLAKNIQYF. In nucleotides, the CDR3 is TGCAGTGCTAGAGAGGCGGGACGTACGCTAGCCAAAAACATTCAGTACTTC.

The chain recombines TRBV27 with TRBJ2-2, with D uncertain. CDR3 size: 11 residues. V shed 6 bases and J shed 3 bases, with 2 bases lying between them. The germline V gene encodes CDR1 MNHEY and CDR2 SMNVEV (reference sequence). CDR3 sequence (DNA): TGTGCCAGCAGCCACACCGGGGAGCTGTTTTTT. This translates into CASSHTGELFF.

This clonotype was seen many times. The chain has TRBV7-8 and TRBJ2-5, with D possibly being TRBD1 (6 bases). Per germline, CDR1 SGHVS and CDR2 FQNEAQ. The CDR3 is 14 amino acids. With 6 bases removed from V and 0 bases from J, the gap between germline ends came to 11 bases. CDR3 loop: CASSSTGNQETQYF. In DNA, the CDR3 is TGTGCCAGCAGTTCCACAGGGAACCAAGAGACCCAGTACTTC.

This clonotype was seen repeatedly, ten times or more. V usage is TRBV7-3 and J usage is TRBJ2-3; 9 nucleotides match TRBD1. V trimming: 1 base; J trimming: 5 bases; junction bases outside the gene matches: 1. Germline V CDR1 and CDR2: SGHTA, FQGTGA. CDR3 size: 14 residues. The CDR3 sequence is CASSLRGQGDTQYF. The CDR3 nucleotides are TGTGCCAGCAGCTTAAGGGGACAGGGAGATACGCAGTATTTT.

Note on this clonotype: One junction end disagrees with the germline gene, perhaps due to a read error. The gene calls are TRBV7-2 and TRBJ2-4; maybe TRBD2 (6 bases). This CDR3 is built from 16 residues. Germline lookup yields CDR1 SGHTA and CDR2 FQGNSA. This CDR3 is CASSARRGWAKNTQYF. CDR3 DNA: TGTGCCAGCAGCGCACGACGGGGGTGGGCCAAAAACACTCAGTACTTC.

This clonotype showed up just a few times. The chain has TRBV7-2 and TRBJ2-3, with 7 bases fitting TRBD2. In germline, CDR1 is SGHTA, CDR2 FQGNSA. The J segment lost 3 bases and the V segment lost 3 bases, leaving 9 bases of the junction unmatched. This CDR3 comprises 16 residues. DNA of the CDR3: TGTGCCAGCAGCTTCGTGAAGCGGGACGCGACAGATACGCAGTATTTT. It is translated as CASSFVKRDATDTQYF.

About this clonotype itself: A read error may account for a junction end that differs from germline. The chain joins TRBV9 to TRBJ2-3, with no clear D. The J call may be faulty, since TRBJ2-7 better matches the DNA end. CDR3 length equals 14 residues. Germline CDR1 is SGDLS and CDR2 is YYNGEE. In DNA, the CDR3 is TGTGCCGGCAGCGTGGGTGGGTTCACAGATACGCAGTACTTC. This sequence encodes CAGSVGGFTDTQYF.

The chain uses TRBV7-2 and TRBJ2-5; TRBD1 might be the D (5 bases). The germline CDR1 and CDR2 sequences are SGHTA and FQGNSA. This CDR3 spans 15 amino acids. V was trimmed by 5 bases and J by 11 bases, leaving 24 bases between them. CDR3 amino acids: CASSQGVRDKNTQYF. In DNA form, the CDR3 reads TGTGCCAGCAGCCAGGGCGTAAGAGACAAAAACACTCAGTACTTC.

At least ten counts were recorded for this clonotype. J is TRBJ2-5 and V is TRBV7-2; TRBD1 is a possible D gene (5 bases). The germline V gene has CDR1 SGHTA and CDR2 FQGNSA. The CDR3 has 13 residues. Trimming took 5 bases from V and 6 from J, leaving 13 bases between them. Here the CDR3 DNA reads TGTGCCAGCAGCCTGAGCAACAGGCAGACCCAGTACTTC. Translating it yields CASSLSNRQTQYF.

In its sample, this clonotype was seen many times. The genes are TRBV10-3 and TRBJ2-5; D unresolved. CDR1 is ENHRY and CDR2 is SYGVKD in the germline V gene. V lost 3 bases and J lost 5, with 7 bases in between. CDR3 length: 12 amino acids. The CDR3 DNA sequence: TGTGCCATCAGTGATCTAGGTGAGACCCAGTACTTC. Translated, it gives CAISDLGETQYF.

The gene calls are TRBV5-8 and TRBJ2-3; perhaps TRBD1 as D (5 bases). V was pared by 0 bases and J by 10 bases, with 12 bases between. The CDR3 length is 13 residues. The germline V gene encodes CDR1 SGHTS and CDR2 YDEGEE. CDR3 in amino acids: CASSLAVGAPQYF. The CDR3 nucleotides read TGTGCCAGCAGCTTGGCTGTTGGGGCACCGCAGTATTTT.

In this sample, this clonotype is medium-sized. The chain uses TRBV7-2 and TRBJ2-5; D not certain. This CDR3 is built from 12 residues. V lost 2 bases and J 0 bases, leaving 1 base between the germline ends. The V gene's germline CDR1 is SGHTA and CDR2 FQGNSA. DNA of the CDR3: TGTGCCAGCAGCTTAAACCAAGAGACCCAGTACTTC. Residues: CASSLNQETQYF.

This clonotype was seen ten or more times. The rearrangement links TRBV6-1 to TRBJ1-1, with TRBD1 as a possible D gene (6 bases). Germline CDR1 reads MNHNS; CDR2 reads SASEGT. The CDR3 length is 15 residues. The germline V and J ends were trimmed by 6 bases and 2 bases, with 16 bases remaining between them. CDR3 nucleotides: TGTGCCAGCAGCCCTAGGGGGGGAGGCAACACTGAAGCTTTCTTT. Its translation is CASSPRGGGNTEAFF.

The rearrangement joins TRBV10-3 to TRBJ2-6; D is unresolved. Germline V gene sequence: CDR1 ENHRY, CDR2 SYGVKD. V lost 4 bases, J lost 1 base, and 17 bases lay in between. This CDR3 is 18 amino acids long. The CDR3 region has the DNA TGTGCCATCAGTGGAACAGAGCCTAGTACATCTGGGGCCAACGTCCTGACTTTC. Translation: CAISGTEPSTSGANVLTF.

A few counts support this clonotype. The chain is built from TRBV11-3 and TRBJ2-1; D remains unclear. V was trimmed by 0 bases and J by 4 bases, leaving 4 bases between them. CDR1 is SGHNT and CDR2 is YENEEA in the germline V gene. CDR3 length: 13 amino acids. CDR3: CASSLDRYNEQFF. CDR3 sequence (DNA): TGTGCCAGCAGCTTAGATCGGTACAATGAGCAGTTCTTC.

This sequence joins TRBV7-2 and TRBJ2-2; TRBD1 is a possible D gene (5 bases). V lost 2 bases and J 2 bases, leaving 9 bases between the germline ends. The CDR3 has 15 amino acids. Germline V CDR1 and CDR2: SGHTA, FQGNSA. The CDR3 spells CASSLRGPNTGELFF. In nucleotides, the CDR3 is TGTGCCAGCAGCTTAAGGGGTCCTAACACCGGGGAGCTGTTTTTT.

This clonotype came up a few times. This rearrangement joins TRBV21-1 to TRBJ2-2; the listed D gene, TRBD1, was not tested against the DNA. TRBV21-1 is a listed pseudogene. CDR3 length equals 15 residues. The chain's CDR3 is CATPPGRGNTGELFF. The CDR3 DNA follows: TGTGCCACCCCCCCCGGCAGGGGGAACACCGGGGAGCTGTTTTTT.

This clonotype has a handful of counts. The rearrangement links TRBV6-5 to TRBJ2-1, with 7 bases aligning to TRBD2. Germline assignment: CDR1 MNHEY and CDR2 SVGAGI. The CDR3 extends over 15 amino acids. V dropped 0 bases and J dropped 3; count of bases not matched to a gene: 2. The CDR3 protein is CASSYSAGDYNEQFF. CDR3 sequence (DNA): TGTGCCAGCAGTTACTCGGCGGGAGACTACAATGAGCAGTTCTTC.

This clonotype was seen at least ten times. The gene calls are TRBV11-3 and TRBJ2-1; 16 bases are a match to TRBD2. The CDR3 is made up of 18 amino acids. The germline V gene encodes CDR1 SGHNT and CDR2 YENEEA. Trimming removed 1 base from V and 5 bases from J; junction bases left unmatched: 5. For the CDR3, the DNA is TGTGCCAGCAGCTTAGTGTTCGGGACTAGCGGGAGGGACAATGAGCAGTTCTTC. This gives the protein CASSLVFGTSGRDNEQFF.

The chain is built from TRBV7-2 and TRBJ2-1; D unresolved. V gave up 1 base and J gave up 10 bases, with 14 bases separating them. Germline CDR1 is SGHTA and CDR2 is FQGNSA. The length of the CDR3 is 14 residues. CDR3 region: CASSLDVFSYEQFF. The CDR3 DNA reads TGTGCCAGCAGCTTAGATGTGTTCTCCTACGAGCAGTTCTTC.

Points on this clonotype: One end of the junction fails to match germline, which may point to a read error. For the CDR3, the DNA is TGCGCCAGCTCGCGGCCGGGCGGGGGAGACACTCAGTATTTT. Translating it yields CASSRPGGGDTQYF. The J gene is TRBJ2-3, the V gene TRBV18; 7 nucleotides align to TRBD2. The CDR3 sequence is 14 residues long. Germline CDR1 and CDR2: KGHSH and LQKENI.